This note documents a single TCR beta chain sequence. This CDR3 comprises 13 residues. Deletions cut 4 bases from V and 4 bases from J, with 8 bases between. Germline CDR1 reads SNHLY; CDR2 reads FYNNEI. The source of the sample is a study of cytomegalovirus exposure and HLA in healthy donors. This PCR relied on a set of 60 Vbeta primers and 13 Jbeta primers. Some clones are missing from TCRdb's copy, which holds only in-frame ones; the method was immunoSEQ multiplex PCR. This sample has around 40,000 clones; approximately 75% occur once, and the top ten carry around 4%. The sequencing input was PBMCs. The chain combines TRBV2 with TRBJ1-5; D not certain. This clonotype was obtained from a man aged 40-49 years in good health and CMV-seronegative. The CDR3, as DNA: TGTGCCAGCAGTGGACGGGGAAATCAGCCCCAGCATTTT. Its protein is CASSGRGNQPQHF.